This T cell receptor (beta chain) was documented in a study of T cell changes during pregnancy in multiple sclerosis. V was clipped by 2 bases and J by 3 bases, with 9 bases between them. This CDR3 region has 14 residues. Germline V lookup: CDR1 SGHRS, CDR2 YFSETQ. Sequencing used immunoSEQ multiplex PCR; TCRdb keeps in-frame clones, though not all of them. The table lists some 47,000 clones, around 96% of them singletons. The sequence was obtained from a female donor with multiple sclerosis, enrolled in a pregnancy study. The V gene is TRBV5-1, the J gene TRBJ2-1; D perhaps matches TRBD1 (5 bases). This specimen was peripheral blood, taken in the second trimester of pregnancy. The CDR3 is CASSLTGVYNEQFF. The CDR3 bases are TGCGCCAGCAGCTTAACAGGCGTCTACAATGAGCAGTTCTTC. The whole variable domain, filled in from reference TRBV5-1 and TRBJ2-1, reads KAGVTQTPRYLIKTRGQQVTLSCSPISGHRSVSWYQQTPGQGLQFLFEYFSETQRNKGNFPGRFSGRQFSNSRSEMNVSTLELGDSALYLCASSLTGVYNEQFFGPGTRLTVL.